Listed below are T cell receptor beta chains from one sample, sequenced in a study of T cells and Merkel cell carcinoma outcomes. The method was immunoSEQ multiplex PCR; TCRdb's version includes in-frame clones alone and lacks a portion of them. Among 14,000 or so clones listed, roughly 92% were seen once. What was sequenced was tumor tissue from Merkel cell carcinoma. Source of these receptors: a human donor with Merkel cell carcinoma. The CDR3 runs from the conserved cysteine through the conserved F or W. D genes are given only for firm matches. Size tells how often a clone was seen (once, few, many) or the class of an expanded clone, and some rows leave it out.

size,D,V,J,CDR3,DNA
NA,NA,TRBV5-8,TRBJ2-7,CASRLRQDYEQYF,TGTGCCAGCAGACTTAGACAGGACTACGAACAGTACTTC
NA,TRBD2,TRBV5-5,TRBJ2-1,CASSTGTRGSEQFF,TGTGCCAGCAGCACCGGGACTAGGGGTTCTGAGCAGTTCTTC
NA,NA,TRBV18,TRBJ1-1,CASSPSGNTEAFF,TGTGCCAGCTCGCCCTCAGGTAACACTGAAGCTTTCTTT
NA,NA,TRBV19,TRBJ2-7,CASSTTVIAEQYF,TGTGCCAGTAGCACCACCGTGATAGCCGAGCAGTACTTC
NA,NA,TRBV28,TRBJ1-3,CASSFEFSGNTIYF,TGTGCCAGCAGTTTCGAGTTCTCTGGAAACACCATATATTTT
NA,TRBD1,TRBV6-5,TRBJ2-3,CASSYIWTGPRHTQYF,TGTGCCAGCAGTTACATTTGGACAGGGCCCAGACATACGCAGTATTTT
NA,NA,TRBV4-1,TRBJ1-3,CASSPRGGTGNTIYF,TGCGCCAGCAGCCCCCGGGGAGGGACTGGAAACACCATATATTTT
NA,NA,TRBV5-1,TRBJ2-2,CASSLFPGGTGELFF,TGCGCCAGCAGCTTGTTTCCGGGCGGCACCGGGGAGCTGTTTTTT
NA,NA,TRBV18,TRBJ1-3,CASSPATLVGVGNTIYF,TGTGCCAGCTCACCGGCCACCCTCGTGGGGGTTGGAAACACCATATATTTT
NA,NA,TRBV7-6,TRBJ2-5,CASSLGVLETQYF,TGTGCCAGCAGCTTAGGTGTTTTGGAGACCCAGTACTTC
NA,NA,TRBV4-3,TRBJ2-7,CASSQGQGEQYF,TGCGCCAGCAGCCAAGGGCAGGGAGAGCAGTACTTC
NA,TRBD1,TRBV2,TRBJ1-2,CASTTQGKGYGYTF,TGTGCCAGCACCACACAGGGGAAAGGCTATGGCTACACCTTC
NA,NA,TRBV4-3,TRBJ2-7,CASSQDMGYEQYF,TGCGCCAGCAGCCAAGATATGGGCTATGAGCAGTACTTC
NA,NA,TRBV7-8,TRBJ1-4,CASSVDGNEKLFF,TGTGCCAGCAGCGTGGACGGCAATGAAAAACTGTTTTTT
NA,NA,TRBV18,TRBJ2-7,CASSPDGNEQYF,TGTGCCAGCTCACCGGACGGTAACGAGCAGTACTTC
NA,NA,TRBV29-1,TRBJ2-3,CSVPTRVSTDTQYF,TGCAGCGTTCCAACCAGGGTTTCCACAGATACGCAGTATTTT
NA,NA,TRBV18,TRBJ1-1,CASSPDPGANTEAFF,TGTGCCAGCTCCCCGGATCCGGGGGCGAACACTGAAGCTTTCTTT
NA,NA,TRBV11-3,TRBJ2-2,CASSLNRQVGEGELFF,TGTGCCAGCAGCTTAAACCGACAGGTCGGGGAGGGGGAGCTGTTTTTT
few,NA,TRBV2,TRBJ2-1,CASSFEIEQFF,TGTGCCAGCAGTTTTGAAATTGAGCAGTTCTTC
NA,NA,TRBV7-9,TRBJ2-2,CASSLAGPGELFF,TGTGCCAGCAGCTTAGCCGGTCCCGGGGAGCTGTTTTTT
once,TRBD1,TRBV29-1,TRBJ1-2,CSVDRGAGYTF,TGCAGCGTTGACAGGGGGGCTGGCTACACCTTC
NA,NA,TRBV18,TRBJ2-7,CASSPPSGYLYEQYF,TGTGCCAGCTCACCACCGAGTGGGTACCTCTACGAGCAGTACTTC
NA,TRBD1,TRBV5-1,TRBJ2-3,CASSPGQGTDTQYF,TGCGCCAGCAGCCCCGGACAGGGAACAGATACGCAGTATTTT
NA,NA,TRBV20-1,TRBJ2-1,CSAALGNEQFF,TGCAGTGCAGCCCTAGGGAATGAGCAGTTCTTC
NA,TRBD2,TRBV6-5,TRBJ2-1,CASSYSAGGPNEQFF,TGTGCCAGCAGTTACTCAGCGGGAGGCCCCAATGAGCAGTTCTTC
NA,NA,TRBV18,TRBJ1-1,CASSPPAGVTEAFF,TGTGCCAGCTCACCACCGGCGGGGGTCACTGAAGCTTTCTTT